The sequence of this T cell receptor (beta chain) was determined in a study of technical replicates of blood from a few donors. Sequencing used immunoSEQ multiplex PCR; TCRdb keeps in-frame clones, though not all of them. The sample has 75,000 to 90,000 clones; more than 90% are singletons. This CDR3 is 15 amino acids long. The trim removed 2 bases at V and 0 bases at J, leaving 4 bases unmatched. In germline, CDR1 is MNHNS, CDR2 SASEGT. This clone was observed once. Sequencing was performed on T cells isolated from PBMCs. The chain combines TRBV6-1 with TRBJ2-7; 7 bases are a match to TRBD1. The source of this sequence is a human donor in good health. In nucleotides, the CDR3 is TGTGCCAGCAGTGAACTCCGGGACAGCTCCTACGAGCAGTACTTC. Its translation: CASSELRDSSYEQYF.